This record concerns one T cell receptor beta chain sequence. This clone's antigen is unknown. Its ends do not fully match the called genes, so a read error is possible. In total, more than 500 healthy bone marrow donors made up the cohort. All cohort members were sampled while nominally healthy, although unrecorded immune exposures were likely present. The donor tested CMV seropositive, placing the donor among the 250 to 300 seropositive members of the cohort. A peripheral blood sample was collected from each donor, and TCR beta sequencing was performed on peripheral blood mononuclear cells. The Qiagen DNeasy Blood Extraction Kit was used to extract genomic DNA from the blood cell samples. The data are from a study of cytomegalovirus exposure and HLA in healthy donors (dated by TCRdb to the late 2010s). About the investigation overall: According to an earlier analysis of several hundred of the donors, 200 million or so T cells yielded roughly 100 million unique TCR beta sequences and 276 Gb of sequence data. The T cell repertoires of around 730 subjects were profiled by immunosequencing and related to cytomegalovirus serostatus. Donor age, sex, ethnicity and CMV serostatus were collected together with the repertoire data. The study aimed to test whether cataloging public T cell receptors could reveal signatures of past pathogen exposure. Every repertoire in the discovery cohort had been generated on one and the same sequencing platform. To predict cytomegalovirus infection status, the study brought together high-throughput TCR immunosequencing, statistical association of individual TCRs with disease status, and machine learning. Both class I and class II loci were covered by HLA typing, at four-digit resolution. The number of typed donors differed by locus: about 620-630 for A, B, C, DRB1 and DQB1; 500 to 550 for DQA1; 606 for DPA1; and 450 to 480 for DPB1. In a later genetic analysis, genome-wide SNP genotypes for about 55% of the roughly 700 donors were used, and that subset was treated as a discovery cohort. To study patterns of TCR occurrence, a later analysis re-analyzed previously published TCR beta repertoires from 550 to 800 donors and added high-resolution HLA genotyping. In an earlier analysis of 500 to 650 of the donors, high-throughput TCR beta sequencing was used to judge whether each TCR beta V gene segment behaved as functional or pseudogenic. Among around 400 genotyped donors of the cohort, an average of about 240,000 unique TCR beta nucleotide sequences were sequenced per donor, approximately 20% of them non-productive. Besides the first cohort of roughly 640 subjects, a separate validation cohort made up of over 95 different subjects was used. Because of strong linkage in the cohort, four to six DR-DQ haplotypes were treated as single units for association and clustering. The genetic ancestry cluster associated with self-reported Caucasian donors included about 81% of the 350 to 500 genotyped donors. Rather than using new phenotypic data, the later analysis identified candidate immune exposures from TCR beta sequences and from how often those sequences occurred across donors. Roughly 320 gigabases of sequencing data and around 88 million unique TCR sequences made up an early release that covered approximately 700 HLA-typed donors.

General conclusions and limits of the study: In a later analysis, TCR association rates were found to vary across HLA loci, with the most associated TCRs seen for DRB1 alleles and the fewest for HLA-C alleles. Immune exposure information for the cohort was limited to CMV serostatus. When HLA alleles, especially DR and DQ, strongly co-occurred, attributing TCR associations to individual alleles was difficult. An association between a missense DCLRE1C variant and V-gene and J-gene trimming of TCR beta chains was found in a later genetic analysis and replicated in an independent cohort. A later analysis associated 16,951 TCR beta sequences with specific HLA alleles at a false discovery rate of 0.05. This cohort had only TCR beta chains sequenced, and the lack of alpha or paired-chain data limited which features could be detected. In a later analysis, HLA-associated TCR beta chains showed more clonal expansion and lower generation probabilities than non-associated chains that were equally common. The study gave a list of 150 to 200 TCR beta chains associated with cytomegalovirus. The authors suggested that the approach could potentially be extended to other disease states and immunological phenotypes. According to a later analysis, parvovirus B19, influenza, CMV and Epstein-Barr virus appeared linked to several top co-occurrence clusters. A few of the identified cytomegalovirus-associated TCR beta chains were confirmed in vitro to be specific for cytomegalovirus antigens. The presence/absence analyses assumed that sequencing depth was roughly uniform across donors, and that assumption may not be true. The earlier analysis of approximately 540 of the donors excluded 15 to 20 rarely observed V segments, including chromosome 9 orphons, because counts were too low. The classifier was reported to diagnose cytomegalovirus status with high specificity and sensitivity in both the original and validation cohorts. Broadly in line with IMGT annotations, most TCR beta V segments showed up in productive rearrangements about 90% or about 30% of the time in an earlier analysis of around 550 of the donors. A cluster of highly shared sequence variants was judged likely to represent a technical artifact of the sequencing pipeline. In a later analysis, most CMV-associated TCR beta chains were found to appear HLA-restricted, with HLA associations seemingly driven largely by CMV exposure. Most TCR sequences were seen in very few donors, while some public TCRs were found in many individuals. Correlated functional status among segregating V segments might be attributable to linkage disequilibrium, but an unknown experimental factor could not be ruled out. Because HLA typing was missing for some donors at each locus, association tests included only the typed subset. A further reported finding was that TCR beta sequences accurately predicted the HLA-A and HLA-B alleles for most subjects in the first cohort. The 87-base-pair reads could not distinguish some IMGT-functional V segments, including TRBV6-2 and TRBV6-3, so those segments were excluded. Compared with the roughly 710-donor mean, donors in an Asian-associated ancestry cluster had fewer N-insertions in productive TCRs, according to a later genetic analysis.

Library preparation employed the immunoSEQ multiplex PCR assay. A mixture of 60 forward primers for TCR Vbeta segments and 13 reverse primers for TCR Jbeta segments was used in the multiplex PCR. The CDR3 region of rearranged TCR beta genes was amplified from genomic DNA by a multiplex PCR assay. The amplified TCR beta libraries were sequenced on the Illumina HiSeq System as 87-base-pair reads. The published analysis was carried out like this. A later analysis counted some 74 million unique TCR beta chains across the approximately 700 repertoires, and approximately 11 million of these chains were shared by at least two donors. To remove PCR and sequencing errors, raw reads were error-corrected and collapsed into unique sequences using a nearest-neighbor algorithm that merged closely related sequences. CDR3 sequences were aligned to IMGT reference sequences to assign V, D and J gene segments. For a sequence to be retained, a match of at least six nucleotides was required to both a V gene segment and a J gene segment. A rearrangement was called productive if the CDR3 had no stop codons and remained in frame with V and J, and every other rearrangement was called non-productive. Following IMGT convention, CDR3 was defined as the stretch from the second conserved V-encoded cysteine up to the conserved J-encoded phenylalanine. Sequences without an unambiguous match to a single V gene segment were excluded from the earlier analysis of about 600 of the donors. In an earlier analysis of approximately 560 of the donors, a V segment was called functional when productive rearrangements were above 56.7%, and segregating when the standard deviation between donors exceeded 5%. A statistical classification framework was built to diagnose cytomegalovirus status from the catalog of TCR beta chain sequences. V and J gene assignment, in a later analysis, came from comparing TCR nucleotide sequences with IMGT/GENE-DB human TR gene sequences. The TCRdist pipeline was used in a later analysis to assign CDR3 sequences and most-parsimonious VDJ recombination scenarios. In a later analysis, each TCR beta chain was defined by its CDR3 amino acid sequence together with its V-gene family, and reads lacking a unique V-gene family were excluded. In a later analysis, 500 to 700 highly shared, low-generation-probability nucleotide sequences were removed to address suspected cross-contamination and a sequencing artifact. A later analysis calculated a clonal expansion index for each public chain from normalized within-repertoire ranks of inferred template counts. In a later analysis, generation probabilities were computed with a VDJ recombination model fitted to out-of-frame rearrangements, and the resulting probabilities were checked against IGoR. Hypergeometric tests were used in a later analysis to score TCR-TCR, TCR-HLA and TCR-CMV co-occurrence, with a repertoire-size bias correction applied to the TCR pairs. A later analysis estimated false discovery rates by permuting HLA or CMV assignments 20 times. In a later analysis, co-occurring TCRs were grouped with DBSCAN, and TCRdist sequence similarity was added when clustering was performed within HLA-allele-positive subsets. For co-occurrence clustering, repertoires with fewer than 30,000 or more than 120,000 public chains were excluded, along with four or five repertoires with anomalous nucleotide sharing. In its TCRdb copy, this immuneACCESS table keeps in-frame sequences only and misses some clones. Where compared with another copy, unresolved V genes explain less than half of these, and the others have no known cause. That table furnishes V, J and clone size, whereas the DNA furnished D and trimming. Across this sample there are under 200,000 clones, with about 80% seen only once. The top ten hold roughly 9% of the sample.

Reading from cysteine to phenylalanine, the CDR3 counts 14 amino acids. The only DNA kept is the CDR3, 42 bases in frame from the first base. The CDR1 and CDR2 encoded by the germline V gene are SGHRS and YFSETQ. The chain links TRBV5-1 with TRBJ1-2, with the identity of the D gene unclear. The sequence was obtained from a man younger than 35 in good health and CMV-seropositive. Sequenced sample: PBMCs. The DNA is as follows: TGCGCCAGCAGCTCCCGGATCGGAGGCTATGGCTGCACCTTC. Its amino acids are CASSSRIGGYGCTF. With all but the CDR3 taken from the reference TRBV5-1 and TRBJ1-2 genes, the full variable domain is: KAGVTQTPRYLIKTRGQQVTLSCSPISGHRSVSWYQQTPGQGLQFLFEYFSETQRNKGNFPGRFSGRQFSNSRSEMNVSTLELGDSALYLCASSSRIGGYGCTFGSGTRLTVV.